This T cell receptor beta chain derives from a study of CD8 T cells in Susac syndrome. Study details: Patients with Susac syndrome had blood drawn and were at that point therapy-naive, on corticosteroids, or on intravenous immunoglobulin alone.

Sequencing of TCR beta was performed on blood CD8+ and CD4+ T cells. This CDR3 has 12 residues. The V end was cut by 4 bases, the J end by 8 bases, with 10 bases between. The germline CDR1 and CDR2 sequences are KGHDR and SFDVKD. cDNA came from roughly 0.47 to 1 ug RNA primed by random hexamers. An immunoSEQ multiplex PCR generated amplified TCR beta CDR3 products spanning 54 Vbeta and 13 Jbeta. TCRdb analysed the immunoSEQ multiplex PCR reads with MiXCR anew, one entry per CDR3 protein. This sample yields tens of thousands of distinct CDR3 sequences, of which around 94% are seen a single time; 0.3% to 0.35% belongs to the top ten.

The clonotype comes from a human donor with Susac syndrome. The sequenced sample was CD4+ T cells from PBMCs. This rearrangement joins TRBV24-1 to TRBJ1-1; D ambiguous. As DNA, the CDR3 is TGTGCCACCAGTGACCGGACTGGGGAAGCTTTCTTT. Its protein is CATSDRTGEAFF.